Below are 23 T cell receptor beta chains sequenced from a single sample in a study of CD8 T cells in Susac syndrome. The RNA, about 0.45 to 1 ug, was put through reverse transcription using random hexamers. TCRdb re-called the immunoSEQ multiplex PCR reads with MiXCR, one entry per CDR3 protein. Of about 290,000 distinct CDR3 sequences in the sample, approximately 91% were seen once. Sequencing was carried out using CD8+ T cells from PBMCs. The receptors were gathered from a human donor with multiple sclerosis.

The chain joins TRBV3-1 to TRBJ2-4; perhaps TRBD1 as D (5 bases). The CDR3 runs 18 residues. Trimming cost V 4 bases and J 5 bases, with 24 bases left between them. Per germline, CDR1 LGHDT and CDR2 YNNKEL (reference sequence). The CDR3 DNA follows: TGTGCCAGCAGCCCCTCAGGGTTTCAAGCTGGGGATCAAAACATTCAGTACTTC. Translation gives CASSPSGFQAGDQNIQYF. The full variable domain, in which reference TRBV3-1 and TRBJ2-4 provide the parts outside the CDR3, is DTAVSQTPKYLVTQMGNDKSIKCEQNLGHDTMYWYKQDSKKFLKIMFSYNNKELIINETVPNRFSPKSPDKAHLNLHINSLELGDSAVYFCASSPSGFQAGDQNIQYFGAGTRLSVL.

Here the CDR3 reads CASSYATGHFYF. CDR3 sequence (DNA): TGTGCCAGCAGTTACGCGACAGGCCACTTTTACTTC. This rearrangement joins TRBV6-2 or TRBV6-3 to TRBJ2-7; the D gene is possibly TRBD1 (6 bases). The CDR3 has 12 residues. From germline, CDR1 is MNHEY and CDR2 SVGEGT. The V and J ends lost 2 bases and 13 bases respectively, with 15 bases between them.

This chain uses TRBV25-1 with TRBJ2-2, with 7 bases aligning to TRBD2. This CDR3 is 14 amino acids long. Germline V gene lookup returns CDR1 MGHDK and CDR2 SYGVNS. The junction had 3 bases not matched to a gene; V was cut back by 7 bases and J by 1 base. CDR3 amino acids: CASTGTKNTGELFF. DNA for the CDR3: TGTGCCAGCACCGGGACTAAGAACACCGGGGAGCTGTTTTTT.

V and J are TRBV6-6 and TRBJ2-7; 9 positions agree with TRBD2. Germline CDR1 MNHNY, CDR2 SVGAGI (reference sequence). V shed 7 bases and J 5 bases; nucleotides not matched to a gene: 15. The CDR3 totals 16 residues. The chain's CDR3 is CASTGGWREGHHEQYF. In DNA form, the CDR3 reads TGTGCCAGCACTGGGGGTTGGCGGGAGGGCCATCACGAGCAGTACTTC.

This clonotype was picked up one time. The chain has TRBV4-1 and TRBJ2-2; TRBD1 matches at 7 bases. Trimming cost V 0 bases and J 2 bases; bases outside gene matches: 6. The length of the CDR3 is 17 residues. Germline CDR1 is MGHRA and CDR2 is YSYEKL. CDR3 sequence: CASSQERQGINTGELFF. As DNA, the CDR3 is TGCGCCAGCAGCCAAGAAAGACAGGGTATTAACACCGGGGAGCTGTTTTTT.

This rearrangement joins TRBV6-5 to TRBJ2-2; D is undetermined. The V end lost 2 bases, the J end lost 0 bases, and 7 bases lay between the germline ends. The CDR3 is 15 residues long. In germline, CDR1 is MNHEY, CDR2 SVGAGI. The CDR3 DNA reads TGTGCCAGCAGTTACGAGCAGACGAACACCGGGGAGCTGTTTTTT. Encoded protein: CASSYEQTNTGELFF.

CDR3 in amino acids: CASSHDRASNQPQHF. In DNA form, the CDR3 reads TGTGCCAGCAGCCACGACAGGGCTAGCAATCAGCCCCAGCATTTT. This chain uses TRBV6-5 with TRBJ1-5; 7 bases map to TRBD1. The junction had 5 bases not matched to a gene; V was cut back by 6 bases and J by 0 bases. CDR1 is MNHEY and CDR2 is SVGAGI in the germline V gene. This CDR3 has 15 residues.

This clonotype was seen a single time. The V call is TRBV12-3 or TRBV12-4, the J call TRBJ2-7; 7 nucleotides agree with TRBD2. The CDR3 is made up of 15 amino acids. V dropped 4 bases and J dropped 4; count of bases not matched to a gene: 10. DNA of the CDR3: TGTGCCAGCAGTTCGGCGGGAGTGAGGGCGTACGAGCAGTACTTC. This codes for CASSSAGVRAYEQYF.

The genes are TRBV6-1 and TRBJ1-2, with 7 bases that match TRBD1. Germline CDR1 and CDR2: MNHNS and SASEGT. V was pared by 0 bases and J by 4 bases, with 8 bases of the junction left unmatched. CDR3 length equals 16 residues. The CDR3 loop reads CASSEAQEGASYGYTF. The CDR3 DNA is TGTGCCAGCAGTGAAGCGCAGGAGGGGGCGAGCTATGGCTACACCTTC.

The rearrangement joins TRBV12-3 or TRBV12-4 to TRBJ1-2, with D tentatively TRBD1 (5 bases). The ends were cut back, 5 bases at V and 8 bases at J, with 15 bases in the middle. CDR3 length equals 13 residues. CDR3 region: CASSPTGPEGYTF. CDR3 in DNA: TGTGCCAGCAGTCCTACAGGTCCTGAGGGCTACACCTTC.

CDR3 in DNA: TGTGCCAGCAGCAGGATCGGGACAGGGGGGTATGGCTACACCTTC. Its protein is CASSRIGTGGYGYTF. The chain employs TRBV13 and TRBJ1-2; TRBD1 matches 11 bases. The CDR3 loop spans 15 amino acids. Trimming removed 5 bases from V and 5 bases from J; junction bases left unmatched: 7. From germline, CDR1 is PRHDT and CDR2 FYEKMQ (reference sequence).

The chain is built from TRBV28 and TRBJ1-2, with 11 bases that match TRBD1. Germline CDR1 MDHEN, CDR2 SYDVKM. J was trimmed by 4 bases and V by 11 bases; bases with no gene match: 15. The CDR3 consists of 16 residues. The CDR3 DNA sequence: TGTGCCGCTGGTTGGACAGGGGGCGCAATCGGCTATGGCTACACCTTC. This translates into CAAGWTGGAIGYGYTF.

The genes are TRBV19 and TRBJ2-7; a weak D match, TRBD1 (5 bases). The V and J ends lost 5 bases and 3 bases respectively, with 11 bases between them. Germline V CDR1 and CDR2: LNHDA, SQIVND (reference sequence). This CDR3 contains 13 residues. CDR3 DNA sequence: TGTGCCAGTAGTTTTACAGGAAACTACGAGCAGTACTTC. Its protein is CASSFTGNYEQYF. Full variable domain (missing parts from reference TRBV19 and TRBJ2-7): DGGITQSPKYLFRKEGQNVTLSCEQNLNHDAMYWYRQDPGQGLRLIYYSQIVNDFQKGDIAEGYSVSREKKESFPLTVTSAQKNPTAFYLCASSFTGNYEQYFGPGTRLTVT.

This chain joins TRBV4-2 and TRBJ2-1; TRBD2 matches at 8 bases. The germline gives CDR1 LGHNA, CDR2 YNFKEQ. The CDR3 has 16 residues. The junction had 4 bases not matched to a gene; V was cut back by 1 base and J by 2 bases. DNA for the CDR3: TGTGCCAGCAGCCAAGTGATTAGCGGGACCTACAATGAGCAGTTCTTC. This encodes CASSQVISGTYNEQFF.

CDR3 nucleotide sequence: TGTGCCAGCAGATCGACCAGGGGACGCTCCTACAATGAGCAGTTCTTC. This translates into CASRSTRGRSYNEQFF. The chain links TRBV2 to TRBJ2-1; possibly TRBD1 for D (6 bases). The CDR3 sequence is 16 residues long. The V and J ends lost 6 bases and 0 bases respectively, with 15 bases between them. Germline values: CDR1 SNHLY, CDR2 FYNNEI. Complete variable domain (other parts from reference TRBV2 and TRBJ2-1): EPEVTQTPSHQVTQMGQEVILRCVPISNHLYFYWYRQILGQKVEFLVSFYNNEISEKSEIFDDQFSVERPDGSNFTLKIRSTKLEDSAMYFCASRSTRGRSYNEQFFGPGTRLTVL.

This chain links TRBV6-2 or TRBV6-3 with TRBJ2-3; no reliable D call. V shed 2 bases and J shed 9 bases, with 9 bases lying between them. The CDR3 spans 12 residues. Germline V gene sequence: CDR1 MNHEY, CDR2 SVGEGT. CDR3 amino acids: CASSYPIQTQYF. The CDR3 DNA reads as TGTGCCAGCAGTTACCCCATTCAGACGCAGTATTTT.

This chain connects TRBV9 to TRBJ2-5, with 7 bases lining up with TRBD2. Per the germline V gene, CDR1 is SGDLS and CDR2 is YYNGEE. The CDR3 length is 15 residues. J was trimmed by 5 bases and V by 5 bases; bases with no gene match: 12. This CDR3 reads CASRGGTTDWETQYF. The CDR3 nucleotides are TGTGCCAGCAGGGGAGGGACTACCGACTGGGAGACCCAGTACTTC.

The V gene is TRBV4-1, the J gene TRBJ2-3; TRBD2 agrees at 12 bases. Germline V CDR1 and CDR2: MGHRA, YSYEKL. CDR3 length: 17 residues. V gave up 5 bases and J gave up 0 bases; unmatched junction bases: 6. CDR3 protein: CASSSSGGGSSTDTQYF. DNA of the CDR3: TGCGCCAGCAGCTCTAGCGGGGGGGGGTCTAGCACAGATACGCAGTATTTT.

The J gene is TRBJ2-7, the V gene TRBV6-2 or TRBV6-3; maybe TRBD1 (6 bases). CDR1 is MNHEY, CDR2 SVGEGT, per germline. The CDR3 contains 16 residues. Trimming stripped 7 bases from V and 4 bases from J, with 23 bases between. The CDR3 region is CASTETLGGLAYEQYF. For the CDR3, the DNA is TGTGCCAGCACCGAGACTCTAGGGGGATTGGCATACGAGCAGTACTTC.

The J gene is TRBJ2-1, the V gene TRBV27; a possible D gene is TRBD2 (6 bases). The germline V gene encodes CDR1 MNHEY and CDR2 SMNVEV (reference sequence). The germline V and J ends were trimmed by 4 bases and 12 bases, with 19 bases remaining between them. The CDR3 is made up of 14 amino acids. The CDR3 sequence is CASSSLTSFEGQFF. CDR3 nucleotides: TGTGCCAGCAGTTCCCTGACTAGTTTCGAGGGGCAGTTCTTC.

The chain is built from TRBV6-5 and TRBJ1-2; perhaps TRBD1 as D (6 bases). CDR3 length: 14 residues. V lost 2 bases and J 7 bases, leaving 14 bases between the germline ends. Germline V gives CDR1 MNHEY, CDR2 SVGAGI. The CDR3 coding sequence is TGTGCCAGCAGTTACGGGGGCGGACTTTCTGGCTACACCTTC. The encoded protein is CASSYGGGLSGYTF.

This clonotype was detected only a few times. This chain links TRBV7-8 with TRBJ2-5; D remains ambiguous. Germline V gene data show CDR1 as SGHVS and CDR2 as FQNEAQ. V was shortened by 6 bases and J by 4 bases, with 9 bases between the two germline ends. There are 12 residues in the CDR3. The CDR3 sequence is CASSPSLETQYF. CDR3 DNA: TGTGCCAGCAGTCCTTCCCTAGAGACCCAGTACTTC.

The J gene is TRBJ2-1, the V gene TRBV7-3; 11 bases are a match to TRBD2. Germline V gives CDR1 SGHTA, CDR2 FQGTGA. With 1 base clipped from V and 4 bases from J, the junction kept 3 bases outside the gene matches. CDR3 length equals 16 residues. The CDR3: CASSLRLAGGYNEQFF. CDR3 DNA sequence: TGTGCCAGCAGCTTAAGGCTAGCGGGGGGATACAATGAGCAGTTCTTC. Full variable domain (remainder filled in from reference TRBV7-3 and TRBJ2-1): GAGVSQTPSNKVTEKGKYVELRCDPISGHTALYWYRQSLGQGPEFLIYFQGTGAADDSGLPNDRFFAVRPEGSVSTLKIQRTERGDSAVYLCASSLRLAGGYNEQFFGPGTRLTVL.